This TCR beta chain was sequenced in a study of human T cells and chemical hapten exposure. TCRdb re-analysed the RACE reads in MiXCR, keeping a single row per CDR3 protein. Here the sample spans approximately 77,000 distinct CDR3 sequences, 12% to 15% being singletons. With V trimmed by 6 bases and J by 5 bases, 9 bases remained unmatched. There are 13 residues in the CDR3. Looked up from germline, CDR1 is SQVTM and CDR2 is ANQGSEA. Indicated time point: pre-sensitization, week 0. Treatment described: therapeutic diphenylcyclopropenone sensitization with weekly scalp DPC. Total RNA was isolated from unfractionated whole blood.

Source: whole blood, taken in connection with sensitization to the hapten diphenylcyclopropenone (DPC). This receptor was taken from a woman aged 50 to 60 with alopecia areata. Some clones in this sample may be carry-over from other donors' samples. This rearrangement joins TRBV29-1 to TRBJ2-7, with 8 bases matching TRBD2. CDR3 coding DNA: TGCAGCGTCCCGGGACTAGGCAACCACGAGCAGTACTTC. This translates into CSVPGLGNHEQYF.